These 17 T cell receptor beta chains were sequenced from one sample in a study of radiotherapy plus CTLA-4 blockade in lung cancer. Clones were sequenced by immunoSEQ multiplex PCR, and TCRdb holds only the in-frame ones, with some missing. The sample holds about 76,000 clones, under 85% seen once. This sample comprised peripheral blood, obtained from a patient treated with radiotherapy plus ipilimumab. The receptors come from a human donor with non-small cell lung cancer who had stable disease on radiotherapy plus ipilimumab.

The rearrangement joins TRBV9 to TRBJ2-7, with D possibly matching TRBD2 (6 bases). The CDR3 extends over 13 amino acids. Germline assignment: CDR1 SGDLS and CDR2 YYNGEE. Trimming took 4 bases from V and 5 from J, leaving 13 bases between them. This CDR3 is CASSPGGVNEQYF. CDR3 DNA: TGTGCCAGCAGCCCTGGAGGGGTCAACGAGCAGTACTTC.

In DNA, the CDR3 is TGTGCCAGCTCCCTGGGGGGGGCTTCTGGAAACACCATATATTTT. Its protein is CASSLGGASGNTIYF. The rearrangement links TRBV7-2 to TRBJ1-3; TRBD1 might be the D (6 bases). V was clipped by 8 bases and J by 1 base, with 15 bases between them. The CDR3 length is 15 residues. Germline V CDR1 and CDR2: SGHTA, FQGNSA. The variable domain in full, completed from reference TRBV7-2 and TRBJ1-3, reads GAGVSQSPSNKVTEKGKDVELRCDPISGHTALYWYRQSLGQGLEFLIYFQGNSAPDKSGLPSDRFSAERTGGSVSTLTIQRTQQEDSAVYLCASSLGGASGNTIYFGEGSWLTVV.

The V and J genes are TRBV19 and TRBJ1-1, with 9 bases fitting TRBD1. The CDR3 consists of 15 residues. V gave up 10 bases and J gave up 7 bases; unmatched junction bases: 16. CDR1 LNHDA and CDR2 SQIVND come from the germline V gene (reference sequence). The CDR3 bases are TGTGCCACTTCCCCGGGACAGGGCCGAAACGGTGAAGCTTTCTTT. Its translation: CATSPGQGRNGEAFF.

To note about this clone: Other DNA sequences from this sample encode an identical CDR3 as well. The chain combines TRBV7-9 with TRBJ1-2; TRBD1 is a possible D gene (5 bases). Germline-derived CDR1 and CDR2 are SEHNR and FQNEAQ (reference sequence). V lost 5 bases, J lost 8 bases, and 15 bases lay in between. This CDR3 has 13 amino acids. The CDR3 nucleotides are TGTGCCAGCAGCCGAGCTGGGGGTCGGGGCTACACCTTC. Amino acid sequence: CASSRAGGRGYTF.

CDR3 coding DNA: TGTGCCAGCAGCTTGTCGGGGGCCTACGAGCAGTACTTC. Translating it yields CASSLSGAYEQYF. The chain recombines TRBV7-8 with TRBJ2-7, with a weak D call TRBD2 (6 bases). V was cut by 3 bases and J by 2 bases, with 8 bases left in between. The CDR3 length is 13 residues. The V gene's germline CDR1 is SGHVS and CDR2 FQNEAQ.

This clone was observed a handful of times. This chain uses TRBV6-4 with TRBJ1-2; D gene uncertain. V dropped 0 bases and J dropped 8 bases, with 19 bases sitting between them. Germline-derived CDR1 and CDR2 are MRHNA and SNTAGT. The CDR3 runs to 16 residues. CDR3 sequence: CASSDSDGSASRGYTF. Written as DNA, the CDR3 is TGTGCCAGCAGTGACTCAGACGGCAGTGCCTCCCGGGGCTACACCTTC.

V gene TRBV9 combines with J gene TRBJ2-2; weak D call: TRBD1 (6 bases). Germline CDR1 reads SGDLS; CDR2 reads YYNGEE. Trimming stripped 3 bases from V and 3 bases from J, with 9 bases between. This CDR3 is 14 amino acids long. The CDR3, as DNA: TGTGCCAGCAGCGACGGACAGCACACCGGGGAGCTGTTTTTT. It encodes CASSDGQHTGELFF.

The rearrangement joins TRBV7-6 to TRBJ2-7, with 9 bases fitting TRBD1. In germline, CDR1 is SGHVS, CDR2 FNYEAQ. The trim removed 0 bases at V and 4 bases at J, leaving 1 base unmatched. The CDR3 contains 14 residues. Here the CDR3 reads CASSLAGQGYEQYF. The CDR3 bases are TGTGCCAGCAGCTTAGCTGGACAGGGGTACGAGCAGTACTTC.

The chain recombines TRBV6-1 with TRBJ1-4, with D perhaps matching TRBD1 (6 bases). This CDR3 comprises 13 residues. Germline CDR1 is MNHNS and CDR2 is SASEGT. V lost 7 bases to trimming and J lost 4 bases, with 10 bases between them. DNA for the CDR3: TGTGCCAGCACCGGACAGATTAATGAAAAACTGTTTTTT. Its protein product is CASTGQINEKLFF.

This clone was recorded a few times. The chain recombines TRBV19 with TRBJ2-6; perhaps TRBD1 as D (6 bases). The CDR3 length is 15 residues. Trimming pared 4 bases from V and 3 bases from J, leaving 10 bases between. CDR1 and CDR2 (germline): LNHDA, SQIVND (reference sequence). The CDR3 region is CASSTTGYGANVLTF. DNA for the CDR3: TGTGCCAGTAGTACCACAGGGTATGGGGCCAACGTCCTGACTTTC.

The V and J genes are TRBV5-1 and TRBJ1-4; D gene uncertain. Looked up from germline, CDR1 is SGHRS and CDR2 is YFSETQ. The CDR3 spans 14 residues. Trimming took off 4 bases at V and 5 bases at J, with 12 bases between the two ends. The chain's CDR3 is CASSPSGRNEKLFF. DNA of the CDR3: TGCGCCAGCAGCCCTTCAGGACGAAATGAAAAACTGTTTTTT. Looking up the rest from reference TRBV5-1 and TRBJ1-4 gives the full variable domain: KAGVTQTPRYLIKTRGQQVTLSCSPISGHRSVSWYQQTPGQGLQFLFEYFSETQRNKGNFPGRFSGRQFSNSRSEMNVSTLELGDSALYLCASSPSGRNEKLFFGSGTQLSVL.

In its sample, this clone was seen a few times. The chain uses TRBV30 and TRBJ1-3; perhaps TRBD1 as D (5 bases). In germline, CDR1 is GTSNPN, CDR2 SVGIG (reference sequence). The CDR3 has 13 amino acids. The V gene lost 2 bases and the J gene lost 6 bases, with 11 bases spanning the gap. CDR3 nucleotide sequence: TGTGCCTGGAGTATAGGGACGGTAAACACCATATATTTT. Protein product: CAWSIGTVNTIYF.

The CDR3 sequence is CASSYIGGGNTEAFF. The CDR3 DNA is TGTGCCAGCAGCTACATAGGAGGGGGTAACACTGAAGCTTTCTTT. The gene calls are TRBV7-9 and TRBJ1-1; D is perhaps TRBD1 (6 bases). The V gene lost 4 bases and the J gene lost 2 bases, with 14 bases spanning the gap. The CDR3 has 15 residues. Germline CDR1 is SEHNR and CDR2 is FQNEAQ (reference sequence).

This sequence joins TRBV6-1 and TRBJ2-3, with 15 bases aligning to TRBD2. V lost 3 bases, J lost 2 bases, and 6 bases stayed unmatched. Germline V gives CDR1 MNHNS, CDR2 SASEGT. CDR3 size: 18 residues. CDR3 region: CASSDRTSGRGNTDTQYF. The CDR3 coding sequence is TGTGCCAGCAGTGACCGGACTAGCGGGAGGGGGAACACAGATACGCAGTATTTT.

The rearrangement links TRBV7-2 to TRBJ2-1; D gene uncertain. Trimming removed 6 bases at V and 0 bases at J, with 12 bases between. CDR1 is SGHTA, CDR2 FQGNSA, per germline. The CDR3 runs to 15 residues. The CDR3 sequence is CASRLSRSSYNEQFF. CDR3 in DNA: TGTGCCAGCAGACTTAGCCGGAGCTCCTACAATGAGCAGTTCTTC. The full variable domain, rest sourced from reference TRBV7-2 and TRBJ2-1, is GAGVSQSPSNKVTEKGKDVELRCDPISGHTALYWYRQSLGQGLEFLIYFQGNSAPDKSGLPSDRFSAERTGGSVSTLTIQRTQQEDSAVYLCASRLSRSSYNEQFFGPGTRLTVL.

The genes are TRBV7-8 and TRBJ2-1, with D maybe TRBD2 (5 bases). Germline values: CDR1 SGHVS, CDR2 FQNEAQ. The V end lost 3 bases, the J end lost 9 bases, and 12 bases lay between the germline ends. The CDR3 covers 13 residues. CDR3 sequence: CASSFPPRGEQFF. In nucleotides, the CDR3 is TGTGCCAGCAGCTTTCCTCCTCGGGGTGAGCAGTTCTTC.

This clone has a single count. The chain is built from TRBV4-2 and TRBJ2-7, with 9 positions matching TRBD2. The ends lost 1 base at V and 4 bases at J; junction bases unmatched: 8. This CDR3 spans 16 amino acids. Germline V gene sequence: CDR1 LGHNA, CDR2 YNFKEQ. CDR3 coding DNA: TGTGCCAGCAGCCAAGCGACTAGCGGAATATTTTACGAGCAGTACTTC. Translating gives CASSQATSGIFYEQYF.